Below, 14 T cell receptor beta chains from the same sample are listed, as sequenced in a study of cytomegalovirus exposure and HLA in healthy donors. Clones were sequenced by immunoSEQ multiplex PCR, and TCRdb holds only the in-frame ones, with some missing. The sample consists of some 78,000 clones, approximately 95% of them appearing once. Specimen: PBMCs. The source is a young man in good health and CMV-seropositive.

The chain is built from TRBV19 and TRBJ2-7; 10 bases agree with TRBD1. The CDR3 contains 16 residues. J lost 6 bases, V lost 4 bases, and 12 bases had no gene match. Germline V lookup: CDR1 LNHDA, CDR2 SQIVND (reference sequence). CDR3 DNA: TGTGCCAGTAGTACCCGGACAGGGGGTGCTGCACTCGAGCAGTACTTC. Translated, it gives CASSTRTGGAALEQYF.

V usage is TRBV29-1 and J usage is TRBJ2-7, with D maybe TRBD1 (6 bases). Germline V gene lookup returns CDR1 SQVTM and CDR2 ANQGSEA. The V gene lost 4 bases and the J gene lost 6 bases, with 10 bases spanning the gap. There are 11 residues in the CDR3. Here the CDR3 DNA reads TGCAGCGTTGCCCGGGACATCGAGCAGTACTTC. As protein: CSVARDIEQYF.

This rearrangement joins TRBV5-5 to TRBJ1-1, with 8 bases aligning to TRBD1. Germline values: CDR1 SGHKS, CDR2 YYEKEE (reference sequence). V lost 5 bases to trimming and J lost 0 bases; unmatched junction nucleotides: 0. This CDR3 is built from 13 residues. Here the CDR3 reads CASRDRVNTEAFF. The CDR3 DNA reads as TGTGCCAGCAGGGACAGGGTGAACACTGAAGCTTTCTTT.

This rearrangement joins TRBV4-2 to TRBJ2-1, with D maybe TRBD2 (7 bases). Germline CDR1 LGHNA, CDR2 YNFKEQ. Trimming left V 1 base short and J 7 bases short, with 20 bases between. The CDR3 has 17 amino acids. CDR3 amino acids: CASSQGGGPEYGNEQFF. The CDR3 bases are TGTGCCAGCAGCCAAGGGGGGGGGCCGGAGTATGGGAATGAGCAGTTCTTC.

The chain couples TRBV30 to TRBJ2-3, with a possible D match to TRBD2 (6 bases). The V and J ends lost 2 bases and 4 bases respectively, with 13 bases between them. From germline, CDR1 is GTSNPN and CDR2 SVGIG (reference sequence). The CDR3 runs to 14 residues. CDR3 in amino acids: CAWSRGGIADTQYF. In nucleotides, the CDR3 is TGTGCCTGGAGTAGGGGCGGGATCGCAGATACGCAGTATTTT.

This clone occurred once. The chain couples TRBV5-1 to TRBJ2-1; a possible D gene is TRBD1 (5 bases). This CDR3 has 13 amino acids. The germline CDR1 and CDR2 sequences are SGHRS and YFSETQ. V lost 4 bases and J 5 bases, leaving 10 bases between the germline ends. In DNA, the CDR3 is TGCGCCAGCAGCCTACAGGCAAACAATGAGCAGTTCTTC. Its translation: CASSLQANNEQFF.

The rearrangement joins TRBV14 to TRBJ1-1; 7 nucleotides agree with TRBD1. Germline V lookup: CDR1 SGHDN, CDR2 FVKESK. Trimming at V came to 7 bases and at J to 1 base, leaving 9 bases not matched to a gene. This CDR3 has 15 residues. The CDR3 is CASIHFRTGNTEAFF. CDR3 in DNA: TGTGCCAGCATCCACTTTAGGACAGGGAACACTGAAGCTTTCTTT.

The V gene is TRBV28, the J gene TRBJ2-7, with 8 bases lining up with TRBD2. The length of the CDR3 is 14 residues. Germline assignment: CDR1 MDHEN and CDR2 SYDVKM. Trimming at V came to 5 bases and at J to 6 bases, leaving 9 bases not matched to a gene. CDR3 nucleotide sequence: TGTGCCAGCAGTCCCGGGGGGGTGAGGGCCGAGCAGTACTTC. Translating gives CASSPGGVRAEQYF.

This chain joins TRBV28 and TRBJ1-5; no firm D call. This CDR3 is built from 12 residues. Germline V lookup: CDR1 MDHEN, CDR2 SYDVKM. Trimming removed 4 bases from V and 5 bases from J, with 6 bases in between. The CDR3 is CASSSYYQPQHF. The CDR3 DNA follows: TGTGCCAGCAGTTCCTATTATCAGCCCCAGCATTTT.

The genes are TRBV6-5 and TRBJ2-7; D not certain. The CDR3 consists of 15 residues. CDR1 MNHEY and CDR2 SVGAGI come from the germline V gene. Trimming left V 0 bases short and J 5 bases short, with 14 bases between. The CDR3 loop reads CASSYSKHQAHEQYF. CDR3 sequence (DNA): TGTGCCAGCAGTTACTCGAAGCACCAGGCCCACGAGCAGTACTTC.

This chain connects TRBV10-3 to TRBJ1-5; D is possibly TRBD1 (5 bases). Trimming left V 0 bases short and J 5 bases short, with 11 bases between. Germline CDR1 is ENHRY and CDR2 is SYGVKD. CDR3 size: 15 residues. In nucleotides, the CDR3 is TGTGCCATCAGTGAGTCAAAGGGGCGAGATCAGCCCCAGCATTTT. Protein: CAISESKGRDQPQHF.

The V gene is TRBV7-8, the J gene TRBJ2-1, with TRBD2 matching over 8 bases. CDR3 size: 15 residues. Losses at the gene ends were 0 bases for V and 3 bases for J; bases not matched to a gene: 1. The germline gives CDR1 SGHVS, CDR2 FQNEAQ. CDR3 in DNA: TGTGCCAGCAGCTTAGCTCTAGCGGGCTACAATGAGCAGTTCTTC. Translating gives CASSLALAGYNEQFF.

The chain is built from TRBV7-9 and TRBJ2-7, with a tentative D call TRBD1 (5 bases). CDR1 and CDR2 (germline): SEHNR, FQNEAQ (reference sequence). V was shortened by 4 bases and J by 3 bases, with 19 bases between the two germline ends. The CDR3 covers 16 residues. DNA of the CDR3: TGTGCCAGCAGCTCCTTTAAAAGCAGGGCGTACTACGAGCAGTACTTC. Translated, it gives CASSSFKSRAYYEQYF. Combining the CDR3 with reference TRBV7-9 and TRBJ2-7 gives the whole variable domain DTGVSQNPRHKITKRGQNVTFRCDPISEHNRLYWYRQTLGQGPEFLTYFQNEAQLEKSRLLSDRFSAERPKGSFSTLEIQRTEQGDSAMYLCASSSFKSRAYYEQYFGPGTRLTVT.

The genes are TRBV27 and TRBJ2-1, with 7 bases fitting TRBD1. The germline V gene encodes CDR1 MNHEY and CDR2 SMNVEV (reference sequence). J gave up 5 bases and V 4 bases, and 11 bases lay outside the gene matches. The CDR3 is 16 amino acids. The CDR3 DNA reads TGTGCCAGCAGTTCCCAACAGGGGAAGAGTGACAATGAGCAGTTCTTC. Translating it yields CASSSQQGKSDNEQFF.